This T cell receptor (beta chain) was recorded in a study of blood T cell repertoires in COVID-19. At the level of the study: Sites across the United States, Italy and Spain contributed samples from acute and convalescent COVID-19.

Original methodology: Reference gene primer amplification gave estimated nucleated cell counts. Clones were read by immunoSEQ multiplex PCR, and TCRdb kept only the in-frame ones, dropping some. V and J calls and clone size come straight from that table; D and trimming were deduced from the DNA. The sample consists of 150,000 to 200,000 clones, about 86% of them appearing once. Germline values: CDR1 MDHEN, CDR2 SYDVKM. The CDR3 covers 14 residues. Deletions cut 2 bases from V and 4 bases from J, with 11 bases between. The Seattle site enrolled patients during active infection and followed them longitudinally.

The sequenced sample was peripheral blood. The clonotype was recovered from a woman in her 70s with COVID-19, enrolled during active disease. V usage is TRBV28 and J usage is TRBJ1-1; D possibly corresponds to TRBD1 (5 bases). The CDR3 reads CASSLQGRGTEAFF. CDR3 nucleotide sequence: TGTGCCAGCAGTTTACAGGGAAGGGGCACTGAAGCTTTCTTT.